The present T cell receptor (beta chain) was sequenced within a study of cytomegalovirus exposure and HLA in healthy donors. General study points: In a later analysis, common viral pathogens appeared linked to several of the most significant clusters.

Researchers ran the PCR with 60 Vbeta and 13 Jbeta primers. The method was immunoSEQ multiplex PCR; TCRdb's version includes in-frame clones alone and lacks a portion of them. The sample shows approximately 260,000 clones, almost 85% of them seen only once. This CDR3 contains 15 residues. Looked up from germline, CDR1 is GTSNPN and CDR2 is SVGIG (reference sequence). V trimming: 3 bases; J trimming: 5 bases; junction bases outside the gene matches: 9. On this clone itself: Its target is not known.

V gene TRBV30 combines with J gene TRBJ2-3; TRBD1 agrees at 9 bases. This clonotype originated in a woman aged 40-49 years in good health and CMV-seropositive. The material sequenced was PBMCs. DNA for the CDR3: TGTGCCTGGAGCGGACAGGGGCATTCTAGAGATACGCAGTATTTT. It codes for CAWSGQGHSRDTQYF.